This passage covers 27 T cell receptor beta chains from one sample sequenced in a study of shared clonotypes between healthy human individuals. Data came from immunoSEQ multiplex PCR; TCRdb stores just in-frame clones and leaves some out. The sample has approximately 1.5 million clones; 98% to 99% are singletons. Source material: naive CD4+ T cells sorted from blood. Documented subset: CD45RA+ positively selected. The receptors were sampled from a man aged 30 to 45 in good health.

The chain couples TRBV28 to TRBJ1-5; TRBD1 might be the D (5 bases). CDR3 size: 14 residues. Germline V gives CDR1 MDHEN, CDR2 SYDVKM. Deletions cut 3 bases from V and 7 bases from J, with 13 bases between. CDR3 in DNA: TGTGCCAGCAGTTTTATGGCGGGACCCCAGCCCCAGCATTTT. This translates into CASSFMAGPQPQHF.

The rearrangement links TRBV5-1 to TRBJ2-2, with D hard to call. Germline loops: CDR1 SGHRS, CDR2 YFSETQ. The CDR3 consists of 15 residues. The germline V and J ends were trimmed by 0 bases and 0 bases, with 6 bases remaining between them. CDR3 loop: CASSLATANTGELFF. The CDR3 coding sequence is TGCGCCAGCAGCTTGGCCACGGCGAACACCGGGGAGCTGTTTTTT. Together with reference TRBV5-1 and TRBJ2-2, the CDR3 gives the full variable domain: KAGVTQTPRYLIKTRGQQVTLSCSPISGHRSVSWYQQTPGQGLQFLFEYFSETQRNKGNFPGRFSGRQFSNSRSEMNVSTLELGDSALYLCASSLATANTGELFFGEGSRLTVL.

This chain links TRBV4-2 with TRBJ2-7; a weak D match, TRBD2 (5 bases). Germline loops: CDR1 LGHNA, CDR2 YNFKEQ. The CDR3 has 17 amino acids. Trimming removed 4 bases from V and 2 bases from J, with 21 bases in between. The CDR3, as DNA: TGTGCCAGCAGCCGAACCCTGGGGAGACTCCCGGCCTACGAGCAGTACTTC. It specifies CASSRTLGRLPAYEQYF.

The chain recombines TRBV7-3 with TRBJ2-2; possibly TRBD1 or TRBD2 for D (5 bases each). The V and J ends lost 4 bases and 1 base respectively, with 7 bases between them. The CDR3 is 14 residues long. Germline assignment: CDR1 SGHTA and CDR2 FQGTGA. The CDR3 sequence is CASSWDVNTGELFF. Here the CDR3 DNA reads TGTGCCAGCAGCTGGGACGTGAACACCGGGGAGCTGTTTTTT.

This clone was seen a handful of times. The chain combines TRBV5-5 with TRBJ2-7; TRBD1 agrees at 8 bases. The V and J ends lost 4 bases and 2 bases, in that order; junction bases with no gene match: 5. The V gene's germline CDR1 is SGHKS and CDR2 YYEKEE (reference sequence). The CDR3 has 14 amino acids. The CDR3 reads CASSLGQATYEQYF. The CDR3 coding sequence is TGTGCCAGCAGCCTGGGACAGGCTACCTACGAGCAGTACTTC. The whole variable domain, remainder taken from reference TRBV5-5 and TRBJ2-7, is DAGVTQSPTHLIKTRGQQVTLRCSPISGHKSVSWYQQVLGQGPQFIFQYYEKEERGRGNFPDRFSARQFPNYSSELNVNALLLGDSALYLCASSLGQATYEQYFGPGTRLTVT.

Worth noting for this clone: This sample includes further DNA sequences coding for the same CDR3. The chain is built from TRBV28 and TRBJ2-7, with 7 positions matching TRBD1. The CDR3 contains 12 residues. Trimming took 6 bases from V and 4 from J; bases not matched to a gene: 3. Germline CDR1 is MDHEN and CDR2 is SYDVKM. The CDR3, as DNA: TGTGCCAGCAGGGGGGACAGTTACGAGCAGTACTTC. Its protein is CASRGDSYEQYF.

About this clone: The sample contains more than one DNA sequence encoding this CDR3. This chain connects TRBV18 to TRBJ1-1; D gene uncertain. The CDR3 runs to 12 residues. Trimming stripped 4 bases from V and 3 bases from J, with 6 bases between. Germline-derived CDR1 and CDR2 are KGHSH and LQKENI. DNA of the CDR3: TGTGCCAGCTCACTGAGGGACACTGAAGCTTTCTTT. It codes for CASSLRDTEAFF. The full variable domain, its missing parts supplied by reference TRBV18 and TRBJ1-1, is NAGVMQNPRHLVRRRGQEARLRCSPMKGHSHVYWYRQLPEEGLKFMVYLQKENIIDESGMPKERFSAEFPKEGPSILRIQQVVRGDSAAYFCASSLRDTEAFFGQGTRLTVV.

The chain recombines TRBV5-6 with TRBJ2-6, with 8 bases lining up with TRBD1. Germline trimming cut 1 base from V and 2 bases from J; bases unmatched to any gene: 5. The CDR3 spans 17 residues. CDR1 and CDR2 from the germline V gene are SGHDT and YYEEEE. DNA for the CDR3: TGTGCCAGCAGCTTGATGACAGGGGTAACTGGGGCCAACGTCCTGACTTTC. Its protein is CASSLMTGVTGANVLTF.

This sequence joins TRBV10-3 and TRBJ1-3; D is possibly TRBD1 (6 bases). V lost 2 bases and J 0 bases, leaving 11 bases between the germline ends. The germline gives CDR1 ENHRY, CDR2 SYGVKD. CDR3 length: 16 amino acids. CDR3 amino acids: CAISEIRGLSGNTIYF. The CDR3 DNA reads TGTGCCATCAGTGAGATCAGGGGCCTCTCTGGAAACACCATATATTTT.

The chain links TRBV6-6 to TRBJ1-2, with D hard to call. The CDR3 extends over 12 amino acids. V was clipped by 6 bases and J by 0 bases, with 5 bases between them. Germline V gene lookup returns CDR1 MNHNY and CDR2 SVGAGI (reference sequence). The CDR3 DNA reads as TGTGCCAGCAGGTCTACTAACTATGGCTACACCTTC. It codes for CASRSTNYGYTF.

This sequence joins TRBV29-1 and TRBJ2-7, with unresolved D. This CDR3 spans 13 amino acids. Germline values: CDR1 SQVTM, CDR2 ANQGSEA. The V end was cut by 4 bases, the J end by 0 bases, with 10 bases between. The CDR3 protein is CSVGTVLSYEQYF. For the CDR3, the DNA is TGCAGCGTTGGGACGGTCCTCTCCTACGAGCAGTACTTC.

The chain recombines TRBV4-1 with TRBJ2-4, with 8 bases lining up with TRBD2. With V trimmed by 4 bases and J by 2 bases, 13 bases remained unmatched. There are 18 residues in the CDR3. Germline V gene sequence: CDR1 MGHRA, CDR2 YSYEKL. The CDR3 protein is CASSLLPSGSSTKNIQYF. Here the CDR3 DNA reads TGCGCCAGCAGCCTACTTCCGAGCGGGAGTTCAACCAAAAACATTCAGTACTTC.

This chain joins TRBV4-2 and TRBJ1-2; possible D gene TRBD1, 5 bases. In germline, CDR1 is LGHNA, CDR2 YNFKEQ. The CDR3 spans 16 residues. V lost 2 bases and J 3 bases, leaving 16 bases between the germline ends. The CDR3 loop reads CASSQSGALLYYGYTF. CDR3 in DNA: TGTGCCAGCAGCCAATCCGGGGCATTATTGTACTATGGCTACACCTTC.

V is TRBV29-1 and J is TRBJ1-1; possibly TRBD1 for D (6 bases). The germline V gene has CDR1 SQVTM and CDR2 ANQGSEA. Trimming removed 4 bases at V and 0 bases at J, with 18 bases between. The CDR3 sequence is 16 residues long. CDR3 amino acids: CSVVQQGRSMNTEAFF. The CDR3 DNA sequence: TGCAGCGTTGTCCAACAGGGCAGGAGTATGAACACTGAAGCTTTCTTT.

The chain joins TRBV5-1 to TRBJ2-6, with D perhaps matching TRBD1 (6 bases). Trimming took off 2 bases at V and 2 bases at J, with 20 bases between the two ends. The CDR3 covers 19 residues. Germline V gene data show CDR1 as SGHRS and CDR2 as YFSETQ. As DNA, the CDR3 is TGCGCCAGCAGCTTACTGGACAGAGGGGGTTCCGCTGGGGCCAACGTCCTGACTTTC. Protein sequence: CASSLLDRGGSAGANVLTF.

This chain connects TRBV4-3 to TRBJ1-5; D uncertain. This CDR3 comprises 16 residues. Germline CDR1 is LGHNA and CDR2 is YSLEER. V shed 0 bases and J shed 4 bases, with 13 bases lying between them. The DNA of the CDR3 is TGCGCCAGCAGCCAAGATGGCTATTCCGCTAATCAGCCCCAGCATTTT. Translating it yields CASSQDGYSANQPQHF.

The chain has TRBV10-3 and TRBJ2-5; the D is unclear. The CDR3 spans 13 residues. V was clipped by 4 bases and J by 2 bases, with 8 bases between them. Germline lookup yields CDR1 ENHRY and CDR2 SYGVKD. CDR3 protein: CAISAHDQETQYF. The CDR3, as DNA: TGTGCCATCAGTGCCCACGATCAAGAGACCCAGTACTTC.

The chain has TRBV7-2 and TRBJ1-1; 10 bases are a match to TRBD1. Per the germline V gene, CDR1 is SGHTA and CDR2 is FQGNSA. The CDR3 runs to 15 residues. V shed 1 base and J 4 bases; nucleotides not matched to a gene: 3. The CDR3: CASSLVGQGFTEAFF. CDR3 DNA: TGTGCCAGCAGCTTAGTGGGACAGGGGTTCACTGAAGCTTTCTTT. Drawing the rest from reference TRBV7-2 and TRBJ1-1, the complete variable domain is GAGVSQSPSNKVTEKGKDVELRCDPISGHTALYWYRQSLGQGLEFLIYFQGNSAPDKSGLPSDRFSAERTGGSVSTLTIQRTQQEDSAVYLCASSLVGQGFTEAFFGQGTRLTVV.

Regarding this clone: The sample carries other DNA sequences with the same CDR3. The rearrangement uses TRBV5-1 and TRBJ1-3, with unresolved D. The germline CDR1 and CDR2 sequences are SGHRS and YFSETQ. The CDR3 extends over 15 amino acids. V lost 0 bases and J 1 base, leaving 8 bases between the germline ends. In nucleotides, the CDR3 is TGCGCCAGCAGCTTGGCCGGAGGATCTGGAAACACCATATATTTT. This encodes CASSLAGGSGNTIYF.

The chain is built from TRBV6-6 and TRBJ1-2, with D possibly being TRBD1 (5 bases). The V and J ends lost 2 bases and 6 bases respectively, with 10 bases between them. Germline V CDR1 and CDR2: MNHNY, SVGAGI (reference sequence). The CDR3 runs to 13 residues. The CDR3 DNA reads as TGTGCCAGCAGTTACGGGGGTTGGGATGGCTACACCTTC. This sequence encodes CASSYGGWDGYTF.

The chain joins TRBV30 to TRBJ2-5; TRBD2 is a possible D gene (6 bases). This CDR3 contains 13 residues. Trimming pared 5 bases from V and 5 bases from J, leaving 15 bases between. Germline V gene sequence: CDR1 GTSNPN, CDR2 SVGIG (reference sequence). CDR3 sequence (DNA): TGTGCCTGGGGGGGAGGCAACTGGGAGACCCAGTACTTC. Its protein is CAWGGGNWETQYF.

The chain combines TRBV6-5 with TRBJ2-5; perhaps D is TRBD1 or TRBD2 (6 bases each). Germline CDR1 MNHEY, CDR2 SVGAGI. V was clipped by 4 bases and J by 4 bases, with 10 bases between them. The CDR3 runs 13 residues. CDR3 sequence reads: CASSSSGAETQYF. As DNA, the CDR3 is TGTGCCAGCAGTTCGTCGGGGGCAGAGACCCAGTACTTC.

This chain uses TRBV7-6 with TRBJ2-7; 7 nucleotides line up with TRBD1. The V gene end was trimmed by 5 bases and the J gene end by 2 bases; junction bases not matched to a gene: 6. This CDR3 is built from 14 residues. Germline lookup yields CDR1 SGHVS and CDR2 FNYEAQ. CDR3 region: CASSARQGAYEQYF. In DNA form, the CDR3 reads TGTGCCAGCAGCGCCCGACAGGGAGCCTACGAGCAGTACTTC.

This sequence joins TRBV7-2 and TRBJ2-1; 8 bases line up with TRBD2. This CDR3 region has 14 residues. Trimming removed 7 bases from V and 7 bases from J; junction bases left unmatched: 9. The germline V gene has CDR1 SGHTA and CDR2 FQGNSA. CDR3 amino acids: CASTLRAGENEQFF. The DNA for the CDR3 is TGTGCCAGCACGCTTCGAGCGGGAGAGAATGAGCAGTTCTTC.

This chain joins TRBV6-5 and TRBJ2-3, with D possibly being TRBD2 (5 bases). This CDR3 region has 14 residues. V was pared by 2 bases and J by 2 bases, with 8 bases between. Germline V gene sequence: CDR1 MNHEY, CDR2 SVGAGI. CDR3 protein: CASSYGRNTDTQYF. CDR3 sequence (DNA): TGTGCCAGCAGTTACGGGAGAAACACAGATACGCAGTATTTT.

V usage is TRBV5-1 and J usage is TRBJ1-4; 9 bases are a match to TRBD1. This CDR3 spans 14 amino acids. Germline assignment: CDR1 SGHRS and CDR2 YFSETQ. V was pared by 4 bases and J by 8 bases, with 6 bases of the junction left unmatched. Written as DNA, the CDR3 is TGCGCCAGCAGCGGGACAGGGCCCGGCGAAAAACTGTTTTTT. It codes for CASSGTGPGEKLFF.

The rearrangement links TRBV28 to TRBJ2-7; D uncertain. CDR3 length: 12 amino acids. V lost 7 bases and J 1 base, leaving 8 bases between the germline ends. CDR1 and CDR2 from the germline V gene are MDHEN and SYDVKM. For the CDR3, the DNA is TGTGCCAGCAATAGCAGATCCTACGAGCAGTACTTC. It encodes CASNSRSYEQYF.